This TCR beta chain was observed in a study of blood T cell repertoires in COVID-19. The wider study: T cells, B-cell-depleted T cells, or PBMCs supplied cDNA or gDNA.

Per germline, CDR1 MNHEY and CDR2 SVGAGI. CDR3 length: 12 residues. The ends were cut back, 7 bases at V and 4 bases at J, with 8 bases in the middle. The table came from immunoSEQ multiplex PCR; TCRdb's copy has only in-frame clones and leaves some out. This table holds around 150,000 clones, 70% to 80% found once. This TCR was sampled from a man in his fifties with acute or convalescent COVID-19. Sample: peripheral blood. This rearrangement joins TRBV6-5 to TRBJ1-3; no reliable D call. The DNA of the CDR3 is TGTGCCAGCAATCTAAGAGGAAACACCATATATTTT. It encodes CASNLRGNTIYF.